The 27 T cell receptor beta chains in this list originate from one sample, sequenced in a study of response to subunit inactivated influenza vaccine (dated by TCRdb to the late 2010s). To prepare the library, RT-PCR was applied. The instrument given in TCRdb is Illumina HiSeq 2500. TCRdb reprocessed the public reads (quality trimming at Q25 with fastp, clone calling with MiXCR) and kept in-frame beta chains. Rows merge per CDR3 protein into single entries with the most common DNA and genes. The sample contains about 780,000 distinct CDR3 sequences, around 18% of them found a single time. The ten most abundant clones make up approximately 10% of the sample. Sequencing used PBMCs from blood, obtained roughly 5 days after vaccination. These TCRs come from a man aged 45-65 years who received an inactivated influenza vaccine. Donor details come from another sample of the same person, matched by shared clones.

This clonotype was detected a few times. The chain is built from TRBV5-1 and TRBJ2-1; 13 bases fit TRBD2. The CDR3 contains 15 residues. V was clipped by 4 bases and J by 6 bases; unmatched bases: 4. Germline CDR1 is SGHRS and CDR2 is YFSETQ. The CDR3 reads CASSDGTSGTNEQFF. DNA for the CDR3: TGCGCCAGCAGCGACGGGACTAGCGGGACCAATGAGCAGTTCTTC.

This clonotype was observed a handful of times. This chain uses TRBV20-1 with TRBJ1-6; possibly TRBD1 for D (5 bases). Trimming removed 1 base from V and 9 bases from J, with 16 bases in between. This CDR3 spans 15 amino acids. CDR1 and CDR2 (germline): DFQATT, SNEGSKA (reference sequence). The CDR3 nucleotides are TGCAGTGCTAGAGTCTTGGGCAGGGAGACTTCACCCCTCCACTTT. The encoded protein is CSARVLGRETSPLHF.

The DNA of the CDR3 is TGTGCCAGCAGTGATGGTTATCTCTTAGCCAAAAACATTCAGTACTTC. Amino acid sequence: CASSDGYLLAKNIQYF. The rearrangement joins TRBV25-1 to TRBJ2-4; unclear D gene. The length of the CDR3 is 16 residues. Trimming removed 3 bases at V and 0 bases at J, with 12 bases between. Germline V gene data show CDR1 as MGHDK and CDR2 as SYGVNS.

The chain carries TRBV7-8 and TRBJ2-2; D not certain. V was cut by 3 bases and J by 1 base, with 9 bases left in between. CDR1 is SGHVS, CDR2 FQNEAQ, per germline. CDR3 length equals 15 residues. CDR3 DNA: TGTGCCAGCAGCTTTGTGACGGAGAACACCGGGGAGCTGTTTTTT. Its protein is CASSFVTENTGELFF.

This clonotype was counted only a few times. The gene calls are TRBV20-1 and TRBJ2-7, with 8 bases lining up with TRBD1. J lost 1 base, V lost 6 bases, and 11 bases had no gene match. CDR1 is DFQATT and CDR2 is SNEGSKA in the germline V gene (reference sequence). The CDR3 is 15 residues long. DNA of the CDR3: TGCAGTGCGAGTCTTGGACAGGGAAATTCCTACGAGCAGTACTTC. Its protein is CSASLGQGNSYEQYF.

There are many counts of this clonotype. The V call is TRBV10-3, the J call TRBJ2-7; 9 positions match TRBD2. Germline V CDR1 and CDR2: ENHRY, SYGVKD. The CDR3 has 15 residues. The ends lost 0 bases at V and 1 base at J; junction bases unmatched: 1. For the CDR3, the DNA is TGTGCCATCAGTGAGTCTAGCGGGGGTTCCTACGAGCAGTACTTC. Protein: CAISESSGGSYEQYF.

Ten or more counts support this clonotype. The J gene is TRBJ2-1, the V gene TRBV6-5, with unresolved D. The CDR3 consists of 12 residues. V gave up 1 base and J gave up 6 bases, with 4 bases separating them. Looked up from germline, CDR1 is MNHEY and CDR2 is SVGAGI. The CDR3 reads CASSYLGNEQFF. CDR3 sequence (DNA): TGTGCCAGCAGTTACTTGGGCAATGAGCAGTTCTTC.

The chain is built from TRBV5-1 and TRBJ2-2; 9 bases align to TRBD2. CDR3 length: 17 amino acids. After removal of 6 bases from V and 5 bases from J, the junction contained 14 bases not matched to a gene. Looked up from germline, CDR1 is SGHRS and CDR2 is YFSETQ. The CDR3 loop is CASTLGIAGVRTGELFF. The CDR3 DNA reads as TGCGCCAGCACCCTGGGAATAGCGGGAGTACGGACCGGGGAGCTGTTTTTT.

This chain uses TRBV7-9 with TRBJ2-7; no definite D call. V was shortened by 6 bases and J by 4 bases, with 13 bases between the two germline ends. CDR3 size: 13 residues. Germline V gene data show CDR1 as SEHNR and CDR2 as FQNEAQ (reference sequence). CDR3 in DNA: TGTGCCAGCAGTTCCGCGACACCTTACGAGCAGTACTTC. It translates to CASSSATPYEQYF.

The chain is built from TRBV5-6 and TRBJ1-2; D is undetermined. Germline V lookup: CDR1 SGHDT, CDR2 YYEEEE. CDR3 length: 14 residues. Trimming cost V 6 bases and J 8 bases, with 20 bases left between them. CDR3 in amino acids: CASTRMNDRGGYTF. As DNA, the CDR3 is TGTGCCAGCACCCGGATGAATGACCGAGGGGGCTACACCTTC.

In this sample, this clonotype turned up a few times. This CDR3 reads CSVGGMGDQPQHF. Here the CDR3 DNA reads TGCAGCGTTGGGGGTATGGGAGATCAGCCCCAGCATTTT. The J gene is TRBJ1-5, the V gene TRBV29-1; D gene ambiguous. The germline CDR1 and CDR2 sequences are SQVTM and ANQGSEA. The CDR3 runs 13 residues. V was pared by 4 bases and J by 5 bases, with 12 bases between.

The CDR3 region has the DNA TGTGCCACCAGCCTGGGACAGTCGCGGACAAGCACAGATACGCAGTATTTT. This encodes CATSLGQSRTSTDTQYF. This chain links TRBV15 with TRBJ2-3, with 7 bases identical to TRBD1. The CDR3 runs 17 residues. The ends lost 5 bases at V and 0 bases at J; junction bases unmatched: 11. The germline CDR1 and CDR2 sequences are LNHNV and YYDKDF (reference sequence).

This clonotype was seen at least ten times. V and J are TRBV5-1 and TRBJ2-7, with a weak D call TRBD1 (6 bases). V shed 0 bases and J shed 2 bases, with 9 bases lying between them. CDR1 SGHRS and CDR2 YFSETQ come from the germline V gene. The CDR3 consists of 14 residues. The DNA for the CDR3 is TGCGCCAGCAGCTTGGGCCGGACAGCCTACGAGCAGTACTTC. Its translation is CASSLGRTAYEQYF. Supplemented by reference TRBV5-1 and TRBJ2-7, the full variable domain reads KAGVTQTPRYLIKTRGQQVTLSCSPISGHRSVSWYQQTPGQGLQFLFEYFSETQRNKGNFPGRFSGRQFSNSRSEMNVSTLELGDSALYLCASSLGRTAYEQYFGPGTRLTVT.

The rearrangement uses TRBV10-3 and TRBJ2-1; 14 bases align to TRBD2. The CDR3 is 15 amino acids. V shed 4 bases and J 8 bases; nucleotides not matched to a gene: 4. Germline loops: CDR1 ENHRY, CDR2 SYGVKD. CDR3 loop: CAISGAGLAGDEQFF. The CDR3 DNA reads TGTGCCATCAGTGGGGCGGGACTAGCGGGAGATGAGCAGTTCTTC.

In its sample, this clonotype was seen a few times. This sequence joins TRBV20-1 and TRBJ2-1; 9 bases are a match to TRBD2. Unmatched junction bases numbered 8, after V lost 4 bases and J lost 7 bases. The germline V gene encodes CDR1 DFQATT and CDR2 SNEGSKA (reference sequence). The CDR3 extends over 14 amino acids. This chain's CDR3 is CSATWGGGANEQFF. CDR3 coding DNA: TGCAGTGCTACCTGGGGCGGGGGGGCTAATGAGCAGTTCTTC.

This clonotype was recorded a few times. The chain has TRBV20-1 and TRBJ2-1, with 10 bases matching TRBD2. The CDR3 loop spans 15 amino acids. The V gene's germline CDR1 is DFQATT and CDR2 SNEGSKA (reference sequence). V lost 3 bases to trimming and J lost 5 bases; unmatched junction nucleotides: 7. In DNA form, the CDR3 reads TGCAGTGCTAGCAGGACTAGCGGATCCAACAATGAGCAGTTCTTC. It yields the protein CSASRTSGSNNEQFF.

The CDR3 DNA reads as TGTGCCAGCAGCACCGGTGGAGGCAGCTCCTACGAGCAGTACTTC. This sequence encodes CASSTGGGSSYEQYF. The rearrangement joins TRBV5-5 to TRBJ2-7; tentative D call: TRBD2 (5 bases). The V and J ends lost 4 bases and 0 bases respectively, with 14 bases between them. The CDR3 loop spans 15 amino acids. Per the germline V gene, CDR1 is SGHKS and CDR2 is YYEKEE (reference sequence).

This clonotype was detected only a few times. V usage is TRBV20-1 and J usage is TRBJ2-5; 10 nucleotides align to TRBD2. Losses at the gene ends were 3 bases for V and 2 bases for J; bases not matched to a gene: 9. Germline V gene data show CDR1 as DFQATT and CDR2 as SNEGSKA (reference sequence). The CDR3 contains 16 residues. The CDR3 DNA follows: TGCAGTGCTAGGCCCCTAACAGCGGGAGGGCAAGAGACCCAGTACTTC. It yields the protein CSARPLTAGGQETQYF.

The chain is built from TRBV7-2 and TRBJ2-5, with D perhaps matching TRBD2 (5 bases). The CDR3 is made up of 13 amino acids. The V and J ends lost 3 bases and 3 bases respectively, with 8 bases between them. Germline CDR1 reads SGHTA; CDR2 reads FQGNSA. The CDR3 protein is CASSLDFKETQYF. The CDR3 coding sequence is TGTGCCAGCAGCTTGGACTTCAAAGAGACCCAGTACTTC.

This clonotype was recorded a few times. The chain recombines TRBV5-8 with TRBJ2-1; D remains unclear. The CDR3 runs 14 residues. The V end lost 0 bases, the J end lost 6 bases, and 10 bases lay between the germline ends. Germline values: CDR1 SGHTS, CDR2 YDEGEE. The CDR3 sequence is CASSLGRQPNEQFF. The CDR3 DNA follows: TGTGCCAGCAGCTTGGGGCGGCAACCCAATGAGCAGTTCTTC. The variable domain in full, completed from reference TRBV5-8 and TRBJ2-1, reads EAGVTQSPTHLIKTRGQQATLRCSPISGHTSVYWYQQALGLGLQFLLWYDEGEERNRGNFPPRFSGRQFPNYSSELNVNALELEDSALYLCASSLGRQPNEQFFGPGTRLTVL.

Only a few counts were recorded for this clonotype. The chain carries TRBV11-1 and TRBJ2-1; D unclear. CDR1 and CDR2 (germline): SGHAT, FQDESV (reference sequence). The CDR3 is 19 amino acids. Deletions cut 7 bases from V and 1 base from J, with 26 bases between. Written as DNA, the CDR3 is TGTGCCAGCACCGCCCCCCGAATTACCGGCGACAAATCCTACAATGAGCAGTTCTTC. Its protein is CASTAPRITGDKSYNEQFF.

This clonotype appeared a few times. The chain recombines TRBV7-9 with TRBJ2-1, with TRBD2 matching 7 bases. There are 14 residues in the CDR3. Germline V lookup: CDR1 SEHNR, CDR2 FQNEAQ (reference sequence). With V trimmed by 4 bases and J by 10 bases, 10 bases remained unmatched. CDR3 protein: CASSSLSREEEQFF. The CDR3 region has the DNA TGTGCCAGCAGCTCCCTGTCCCGGGAGGAGGAGCAGTTCTTC. The variable domain in full, with the rest retrieved from reference TRBV7-9 and TRBJ2-1, is DTGVSQNPRHKITKRGQNVTFRCDPISEHNRLYWYRQTLGQGPEFLTYFQNEAQLEKSRLLSDRFSAERPKGSFSTLEIQRTEQGDSAMYLCASSSLSREEEQFFGPGTRLTVL.

This sequence joins TRBV20-1 and TRBJ2-1; D is unclear. The V end was cut by 3 bases, the J end by 8 bases, with 14 bases between. The CDR3 is made up of 13 amino acids. Germline V gene lookup returns CDR1 DFQATT and CDR2 SNEGSKA (reference sequence). In DNA, the CDR3 is TGCAGTGCTAGTCGCCCCGGCTCCTATGAGCAGTTCTTC. Residues: CSASRPGSYEQFF.

The chain links TRBV6-5 to TRBJ1-1, with 8 bases that match TRBD1. This CDR3 has 15 residues. The V and J ends lost 2 bases and 1 base, in that order; junction bases with no gene match: 3. CDR1 is MNHEY, CDR2 SVGAGI, per germline. CDR3 residues: CASSYDDRGNTEAFF. CDR3 nucleotide sequence: TGTGCCAGCAGTTACGACGACAGGGGGAACACTGAAGCTTTCTTT.

This clonotype has just a few counts. V is TRBV12-3 or TRBV12-4 and J is TRBJ1-2; D might be TRBD1 (6 bases). Trimming removed 6 bases from V and 7 bases from J, with 21 bases in between. The CDR3 is made up of 15 amino acids. The CDR3 nucleotides are TGTGCCAGCAGGTTGGGAGGGACACCTGGCCTTGGCTACACCTTC. Translated, it gives CASRLGGTPGLGYTF.

This clonotype turned up a few times. The chain is built from TRBV9 and TRBJ2-5; either TRBD1 or TRBD2 may supply D (5 bases each). Germline V gene data show CDR1 as SGDLS and CDR2 as YYNGEE. Between the trimmed V and J ends, which lost 2 bases and 2 bases, there was a span of 13 bases. The CDR3 consists of 15 residues. The CDR3: CASSVGTSGQETQYF. The CDR3 nucleotides are TGTGCCAGCAGCGTCGGGACCTCAGGGCAAGAGACCCAGTACTTC.

The sample holds a few counts of this clonotype. The genes are TRBV29-1 and TRBJ2-3; 11 bases align to TRBD2. The CDR3 has 15 amino acids. The germline CDR1 and CDR2 sequences are SQVTM and ANQGSEA. V trimming: 5 bases; J trimming: 3 bases; junction bases outside the gene matches: 7. The CDR3 reads CSVSGTSGGTDTQYF. The CDR3 DNA reads as TGCAGCGTTTCCGGGACTAGCGGTGGGACAGATACGCAGTATTTT.